This T cell receptor (beta chain) is drawn from a study of T cell changes during pregnancy in multiple sclerosis. This CDR3 comprises 16 residues. Germline loops: CDR1 SGHTA, CDR2 FQGNSA. V trimming: 5 bases; J trimming: 2 bases; junction bases outside the gene matches: 6. Generated by immunoSEQ multiplex PCR, the TCRdb table keeps only in-frame clones and is missing some. The repertoire holds over 90,000 clones, with under 95% as singletons. The clonotype was recovered from a female donor with multiple sclerosis, enrolled in a pregnancy study. Sequenced material: peripheral blood, taken after pregnancy. The chain joins TRBV7-2 to TRBJ2-1; 10 positions agree with TRBD2. For the CDR3, the DNA is TGTGCCAGCAGCCCTAGCCTAGCGGGAGCCTACAATGAGCAGTTCTTC. Translated, it gives CASSPSLAGAYNEQFF.